The following is a TCR beta chain sequence with its context. Sequenced by immunoSEQ multiplex PCR; TCRdb stores in-frame clones only, minus some. The sample holds 20,000 to 25,000 clones, roughly 87% seen once. This specimen comes from a study of blood T cell repertoires in COVID-19. Turning to the study itself: Acute and convalescent COVID-19 samples came from the United States, Italy and Spain.

Trimming removed 6 bases from V and 12 bases from J, with 21 bases in between. Germline V gene data show CDR1 as LNHDA and CDR2 as SQIVND (reference sequence). There are 14 residues in the CDR3. Sequencing was performed on peripheral blood. The chain combines TRBV19 with TRBJ2-1, with D tentatively TRBD1 (6 bases). The sequence came from a human donor with active COVID-19. The donor label of this sample is uncertain. CDR3 in DNA: TGTGCCAGTAGCCCTAACGTTGGTCAGGGGCGGCAGTTCTTC. Encoded protein: CASSPNVGQGRQFF.